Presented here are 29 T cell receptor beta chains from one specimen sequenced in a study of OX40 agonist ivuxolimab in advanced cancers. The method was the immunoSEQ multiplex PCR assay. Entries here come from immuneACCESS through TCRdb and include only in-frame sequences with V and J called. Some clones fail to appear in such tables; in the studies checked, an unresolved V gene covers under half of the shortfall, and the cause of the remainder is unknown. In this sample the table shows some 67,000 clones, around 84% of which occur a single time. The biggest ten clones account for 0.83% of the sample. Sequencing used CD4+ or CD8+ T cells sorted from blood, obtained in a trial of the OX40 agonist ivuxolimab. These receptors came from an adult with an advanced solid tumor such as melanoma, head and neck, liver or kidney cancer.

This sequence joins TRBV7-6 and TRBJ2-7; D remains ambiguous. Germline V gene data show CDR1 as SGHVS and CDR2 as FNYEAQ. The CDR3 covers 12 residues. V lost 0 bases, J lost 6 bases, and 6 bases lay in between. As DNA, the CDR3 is TGTGCCAGCAGCTTAGCCGGCGGCGAGCAGTACTTC. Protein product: CASSLAGGEQYF.

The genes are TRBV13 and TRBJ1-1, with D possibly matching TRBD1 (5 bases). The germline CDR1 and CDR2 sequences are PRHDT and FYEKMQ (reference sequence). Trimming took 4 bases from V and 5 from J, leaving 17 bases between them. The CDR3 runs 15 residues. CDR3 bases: TGTGCCAGCAGCTCGCGCGGGACGGGCGGAACTGAAGCTTTCTTT. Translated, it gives CASSSRGTGGTEAFF.

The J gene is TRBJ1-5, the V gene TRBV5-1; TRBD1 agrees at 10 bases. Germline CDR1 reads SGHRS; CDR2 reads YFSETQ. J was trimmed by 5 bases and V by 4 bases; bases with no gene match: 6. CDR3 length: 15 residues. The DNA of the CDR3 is TGCGCCAGCAGCCGGGAGGGACAGGGGCATCAGCCCCAGCATTTT. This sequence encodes CASSREGQGHQPQHF.

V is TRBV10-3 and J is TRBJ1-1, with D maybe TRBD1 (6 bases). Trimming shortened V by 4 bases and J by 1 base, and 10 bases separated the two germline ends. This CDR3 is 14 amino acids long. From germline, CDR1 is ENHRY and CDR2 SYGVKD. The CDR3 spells CAISVGQRNTEAFF. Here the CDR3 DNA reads TGTGCCATCAGTGTAGGACAGAGGAACACTGAAGCTTTCTTT.

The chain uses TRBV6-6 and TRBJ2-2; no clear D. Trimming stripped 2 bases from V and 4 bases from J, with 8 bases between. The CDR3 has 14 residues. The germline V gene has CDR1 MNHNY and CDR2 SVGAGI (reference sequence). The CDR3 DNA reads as TGTGCCAGCAGTTACATGGGCACCACCGGGGAGCTGTTTTTT. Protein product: CASSYMGTTGELFF.

CDR3 sequence (DNA): TGTGCCAGTAGTATAGAGAGACAGATGAACACTGAAGCTTTCTTT. It is translated as CASSIERQMNTEAFF. This chain joins TRBV19 and TRBJ1-1, with D tentatively TRBD1 (5 bases). The length of the CDR3 is 15 residues. V was clipped by 0 bases and J by 0 bases, with 8 bases between them. Looked up from germline, CDR1 is LNHDA and CDR2 is SQIVND (reference sequence).

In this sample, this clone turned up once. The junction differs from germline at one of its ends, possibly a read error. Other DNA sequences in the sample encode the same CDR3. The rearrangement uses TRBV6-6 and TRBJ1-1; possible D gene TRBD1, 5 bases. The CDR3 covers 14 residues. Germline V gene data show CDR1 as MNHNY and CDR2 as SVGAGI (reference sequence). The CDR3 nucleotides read TGCGCCAGCAGTTGGGGACCGAAGACCACTGAAGCTTTCTTT. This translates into CASSWGPKTTEAFF.

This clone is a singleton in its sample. The CDR3, as DNA: TGTGCCAGTAGACCGACCTCCACAGATACGCAGTATTTT. Translated: CASRPTSTDTQYF. This sequence joins TRBV6-5 and TRBJ2-3; D unclear. Germline V gene data show CDR1 as MNHEY and CDR2 as SVGAGI. Trimming pared 9 bases from V and 2 bases from J, leaving 12 bases between. This CDR3 is built from 13 residues.

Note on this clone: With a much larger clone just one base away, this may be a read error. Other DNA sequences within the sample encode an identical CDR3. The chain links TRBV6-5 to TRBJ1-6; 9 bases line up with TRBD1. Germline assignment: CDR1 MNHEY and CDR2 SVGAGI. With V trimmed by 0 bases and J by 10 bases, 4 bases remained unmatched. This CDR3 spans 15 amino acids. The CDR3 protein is CASSYSRTGDSPLHF. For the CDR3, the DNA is TGTGCCAGCAGTTACTCCCGGACAGGGGACTCACCCCTCCACTTT.

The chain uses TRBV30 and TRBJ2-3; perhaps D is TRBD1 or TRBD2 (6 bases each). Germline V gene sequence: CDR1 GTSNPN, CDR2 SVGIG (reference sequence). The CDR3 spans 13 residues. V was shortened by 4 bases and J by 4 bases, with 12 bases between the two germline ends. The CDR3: CAWKDRGADTQYF. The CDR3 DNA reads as TGTGCCTGGAAAGATAGGGGGGCAGATACGCAGTATTTT.

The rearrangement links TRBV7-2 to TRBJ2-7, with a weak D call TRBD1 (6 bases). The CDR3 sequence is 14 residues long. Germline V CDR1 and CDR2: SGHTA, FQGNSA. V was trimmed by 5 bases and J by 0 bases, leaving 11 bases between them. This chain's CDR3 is CASSRDRSSYEQYF. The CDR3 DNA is TGTGCCAGCAGCCGCGACAGGTCCTCCTACGAGCAGTACTTC.

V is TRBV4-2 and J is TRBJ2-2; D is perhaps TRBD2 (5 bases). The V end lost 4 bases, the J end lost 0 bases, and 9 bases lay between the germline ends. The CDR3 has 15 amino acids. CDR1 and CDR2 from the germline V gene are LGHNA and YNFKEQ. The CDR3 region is CASSRSGTNTGELFF. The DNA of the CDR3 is TGTGCCAGCAGCCGATCCGGGACGAACACCGGGGAGCTGTTTTTT.

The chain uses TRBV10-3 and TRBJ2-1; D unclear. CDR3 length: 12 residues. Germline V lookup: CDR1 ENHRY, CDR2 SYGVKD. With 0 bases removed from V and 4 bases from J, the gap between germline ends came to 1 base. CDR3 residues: CAISESYNEQFF. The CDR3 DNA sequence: TGTGCCATCAGTGAGTCGTACAATGAGCAGTTCTTC.

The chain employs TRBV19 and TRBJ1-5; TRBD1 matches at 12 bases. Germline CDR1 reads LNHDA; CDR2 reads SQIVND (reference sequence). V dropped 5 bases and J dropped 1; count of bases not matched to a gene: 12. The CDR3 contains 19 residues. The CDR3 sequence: CASSHILGTGGRSNQPQHF. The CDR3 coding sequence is TGTGCCAGTAGTCATATACTCGGGACAGGGGGCAGGAGCAATCAGCCCCAGCATTTT.

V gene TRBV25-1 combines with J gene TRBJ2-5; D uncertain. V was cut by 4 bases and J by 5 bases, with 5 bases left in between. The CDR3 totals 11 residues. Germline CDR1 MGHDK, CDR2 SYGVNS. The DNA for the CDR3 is TGTGCCAGCAGTGGGGGTGAGACCCAGTACTTC. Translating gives CASSGGETQYF.

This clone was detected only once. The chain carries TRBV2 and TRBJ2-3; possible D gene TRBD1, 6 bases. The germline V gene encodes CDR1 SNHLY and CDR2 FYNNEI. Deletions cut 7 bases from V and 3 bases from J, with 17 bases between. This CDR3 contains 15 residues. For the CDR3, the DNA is TGTGCCAGCACCCTACAGGGTTCGGAGACAGATACGCAGTATTTT. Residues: CASTLQGSETDTQYF.

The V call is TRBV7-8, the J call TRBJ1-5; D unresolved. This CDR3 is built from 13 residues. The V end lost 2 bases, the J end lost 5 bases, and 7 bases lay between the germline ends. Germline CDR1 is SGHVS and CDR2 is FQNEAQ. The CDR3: CASSLLPDQPQHF. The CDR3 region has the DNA TGTGCCAGCAGCTTACTTCCGGATCAGCCCCAGCATTTT.

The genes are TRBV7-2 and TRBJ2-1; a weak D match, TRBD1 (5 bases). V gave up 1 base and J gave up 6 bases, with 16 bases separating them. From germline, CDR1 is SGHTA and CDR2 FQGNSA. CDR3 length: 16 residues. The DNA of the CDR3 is TGTGCCAGCAGCTTAGTACCAGGGAACGATGGCAATGAGCAGTTCTTC. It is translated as CASSLVPGNDGNEQFF.

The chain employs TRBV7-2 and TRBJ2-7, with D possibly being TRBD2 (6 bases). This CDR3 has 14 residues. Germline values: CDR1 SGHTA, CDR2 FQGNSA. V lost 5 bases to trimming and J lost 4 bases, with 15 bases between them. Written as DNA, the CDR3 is TGTGCCAGCAGCCCGGGGGACTCCGTTTACGAGCAGTACTTC. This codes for CASSPGDSVYEQYF.

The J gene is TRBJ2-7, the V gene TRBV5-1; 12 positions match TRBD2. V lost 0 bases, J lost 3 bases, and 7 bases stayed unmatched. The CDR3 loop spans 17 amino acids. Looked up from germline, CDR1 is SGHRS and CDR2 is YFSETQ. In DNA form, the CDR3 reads TGCGCCAGCAGCTTGGCGGCTAGCGGGGGGGGAGTCTACGAGCAGTACTTC. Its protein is CASSLAASGGGVYEQYF.

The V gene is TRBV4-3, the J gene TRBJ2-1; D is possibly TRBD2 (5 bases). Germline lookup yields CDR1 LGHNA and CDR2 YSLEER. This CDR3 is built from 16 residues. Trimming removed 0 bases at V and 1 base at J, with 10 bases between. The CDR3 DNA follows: TGCGCCAGCAGCCAAGAGTGGCGAGGGTCCTACAATGAGCAGTTCTTC. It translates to CASSQEWRGSYNEQFF.

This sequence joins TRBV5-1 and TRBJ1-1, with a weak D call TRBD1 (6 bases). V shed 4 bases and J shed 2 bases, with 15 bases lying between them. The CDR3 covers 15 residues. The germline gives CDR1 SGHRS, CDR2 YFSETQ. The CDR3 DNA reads TGCGCCAGCAGCCCGAAGACAGGTCCTAACACTGAAGCTTTCTTT. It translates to CASSPKTGPNTEAFF.

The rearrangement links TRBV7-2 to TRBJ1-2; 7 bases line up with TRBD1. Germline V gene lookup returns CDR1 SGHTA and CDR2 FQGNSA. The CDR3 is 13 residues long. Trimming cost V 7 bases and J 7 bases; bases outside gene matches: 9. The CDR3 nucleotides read TGTGCCAGCAACCCTACAGGGGTCGGTGGCTACACCTTC. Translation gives CASNPTGVGGYTF.

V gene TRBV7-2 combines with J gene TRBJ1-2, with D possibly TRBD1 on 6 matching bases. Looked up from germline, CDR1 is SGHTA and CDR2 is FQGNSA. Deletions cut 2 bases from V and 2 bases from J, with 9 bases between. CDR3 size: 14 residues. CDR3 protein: CASSLSGQNYGYTF. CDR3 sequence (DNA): TGTGCCAGCAGCTTAAGTGGACAGAACTATGGCTACACCTTC.

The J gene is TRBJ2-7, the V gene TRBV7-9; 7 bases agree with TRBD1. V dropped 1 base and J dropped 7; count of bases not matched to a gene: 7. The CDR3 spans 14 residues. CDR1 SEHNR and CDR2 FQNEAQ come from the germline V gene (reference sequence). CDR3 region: CASSLGQGVGEQYF. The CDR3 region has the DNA TGTGCCAGCAGCTTAGGACAGGGAGTAGGAGAGCAGTACTTC. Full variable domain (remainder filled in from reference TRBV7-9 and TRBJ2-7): DTGVSQNPRHKITKRGQNVTFRCDPISEHNRLYWYRQTLGQGPEFLTYFQNEAQLEKSRLLSDRFSAERPKGSFSTLEIQRTEQGDSAMYLCASSLGQGVGEQYFGPGTRLTVT.

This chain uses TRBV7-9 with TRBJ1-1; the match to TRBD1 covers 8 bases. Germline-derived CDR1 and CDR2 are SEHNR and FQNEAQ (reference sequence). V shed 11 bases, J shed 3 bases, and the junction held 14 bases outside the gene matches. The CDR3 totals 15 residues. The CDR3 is CAAGQGASGHTEAFF. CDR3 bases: TGTGCCGCCGGGCAGGGGGCGTCGGGTCACACTGAAGCTTTCTTT.

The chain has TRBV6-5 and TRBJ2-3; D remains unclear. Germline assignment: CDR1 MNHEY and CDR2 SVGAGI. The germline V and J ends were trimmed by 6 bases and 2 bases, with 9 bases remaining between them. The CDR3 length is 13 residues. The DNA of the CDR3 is TGTGCCAGCAGCGACCACCCCACAGATACGCAGTATTTT. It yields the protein CASSDHPTDTQYF.

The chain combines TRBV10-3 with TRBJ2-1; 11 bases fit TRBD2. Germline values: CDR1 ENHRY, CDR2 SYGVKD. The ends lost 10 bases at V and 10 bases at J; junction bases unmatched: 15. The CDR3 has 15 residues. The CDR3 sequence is CATTPSGGQVGEQFF. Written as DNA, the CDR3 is TGTGCCACTACCCCTAGCGGGGGGCAGGTAGGGGAGCAGTTCTTC.

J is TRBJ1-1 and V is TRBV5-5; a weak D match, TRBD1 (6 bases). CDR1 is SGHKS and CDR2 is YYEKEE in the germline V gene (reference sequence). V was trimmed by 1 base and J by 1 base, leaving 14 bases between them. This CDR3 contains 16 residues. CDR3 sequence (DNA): TGTGCCAGCAGCTTGTATTCAGGGGTAAGGAACACTGAAGCTTTCTTT. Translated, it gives CASSLYSGVRNTEAFF.